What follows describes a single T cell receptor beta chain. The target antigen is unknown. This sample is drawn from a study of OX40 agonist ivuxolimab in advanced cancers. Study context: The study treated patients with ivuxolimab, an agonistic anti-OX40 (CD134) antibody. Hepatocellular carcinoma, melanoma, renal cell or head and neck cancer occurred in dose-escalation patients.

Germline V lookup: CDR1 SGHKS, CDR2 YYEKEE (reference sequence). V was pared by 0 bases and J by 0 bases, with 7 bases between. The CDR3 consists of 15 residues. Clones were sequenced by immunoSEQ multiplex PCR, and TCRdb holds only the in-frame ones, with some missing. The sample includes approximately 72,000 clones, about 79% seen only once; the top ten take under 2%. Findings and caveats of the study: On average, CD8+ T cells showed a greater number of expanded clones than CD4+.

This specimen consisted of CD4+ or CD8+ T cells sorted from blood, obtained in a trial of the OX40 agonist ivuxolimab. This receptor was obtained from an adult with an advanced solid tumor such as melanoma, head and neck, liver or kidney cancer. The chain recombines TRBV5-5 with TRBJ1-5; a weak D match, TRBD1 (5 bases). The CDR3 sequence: CASSLETASNQPQHF. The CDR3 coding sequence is TGTGCCAGCAGCTTGGAGACAGCTAGCAATCAGCCCCAGCATTTT.